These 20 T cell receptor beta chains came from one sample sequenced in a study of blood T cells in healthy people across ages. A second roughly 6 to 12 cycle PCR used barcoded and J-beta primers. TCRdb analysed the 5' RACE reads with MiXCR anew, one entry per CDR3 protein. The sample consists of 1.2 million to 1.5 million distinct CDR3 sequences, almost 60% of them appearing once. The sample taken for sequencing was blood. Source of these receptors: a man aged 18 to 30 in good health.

As DNA, the CDR3 is TGTGCCAGCAGCGTAAGGTACGGGGGGGCCAGGAATGAGCAGTTCTTC. It yields the protein CASSVRYGGARNEQFF. The J gene is TRBJ2-1, the V gene TRBV6-2 or TRBV6-3; 8 bases match TRBD2. Germline V lookup: CDR1 MNHEY, CDR2 SVGEGT. This CDR3 contains 16 residues. With V trimmed by 6 bases and J by 7 bases, 14 bases remained unmatched.

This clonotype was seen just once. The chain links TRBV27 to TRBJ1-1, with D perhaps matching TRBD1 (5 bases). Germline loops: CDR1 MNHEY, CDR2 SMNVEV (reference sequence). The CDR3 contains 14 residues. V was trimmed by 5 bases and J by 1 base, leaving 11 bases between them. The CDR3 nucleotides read TGTGCCAGCAGTGCAGGGATCAGGAACACTGAAGCTTTCTTT. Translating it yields CASSAGIRNTEAFF.

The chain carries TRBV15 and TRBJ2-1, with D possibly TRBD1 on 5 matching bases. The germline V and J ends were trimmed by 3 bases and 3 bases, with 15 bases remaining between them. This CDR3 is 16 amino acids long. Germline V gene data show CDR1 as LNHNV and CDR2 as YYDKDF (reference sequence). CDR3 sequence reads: CATSSPRATGYNEQFF. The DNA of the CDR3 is TGTGCCACCAGCAGCCCCCGGGCCACAGGCTACAATGAGCAGTTCTTC.

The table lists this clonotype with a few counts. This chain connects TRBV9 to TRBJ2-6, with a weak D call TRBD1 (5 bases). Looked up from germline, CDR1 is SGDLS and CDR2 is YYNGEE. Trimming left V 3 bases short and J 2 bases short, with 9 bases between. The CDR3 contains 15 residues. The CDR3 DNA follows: TGTGCCAGCAGCGCCCAGGGTACTGGGGCCAACGTCCTGACTTTC. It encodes CASSAQGTGANVLTF. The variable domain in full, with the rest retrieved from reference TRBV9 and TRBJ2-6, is DSGVTQTPKHLITATGQRVTLRCSPRSGDLSVYWYQQSLDQGLQFLIQYYNGEERAKGNILERFSAQQFPDLHSELNLSSLELGDSALYFCASSAQGTGANVLTFGAGSRLTVL.

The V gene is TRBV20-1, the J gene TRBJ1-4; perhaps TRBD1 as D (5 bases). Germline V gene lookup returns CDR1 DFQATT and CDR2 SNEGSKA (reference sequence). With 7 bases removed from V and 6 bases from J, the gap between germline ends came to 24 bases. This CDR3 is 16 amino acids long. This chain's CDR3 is CSVSIPGDPGDEKLFF. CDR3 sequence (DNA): TGCAGTGTGTCCATTCCGGGGGACCCTGGGGATGAAAAACTGTTTTTT.

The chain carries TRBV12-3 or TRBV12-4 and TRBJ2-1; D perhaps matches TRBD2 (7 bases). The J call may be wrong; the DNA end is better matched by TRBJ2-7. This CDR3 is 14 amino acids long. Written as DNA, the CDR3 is TGTGCCAGCAGTCTCCCCGGGGGGCTATACGAGCAGTACTTC. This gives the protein CASSLPGGLYEQYF.

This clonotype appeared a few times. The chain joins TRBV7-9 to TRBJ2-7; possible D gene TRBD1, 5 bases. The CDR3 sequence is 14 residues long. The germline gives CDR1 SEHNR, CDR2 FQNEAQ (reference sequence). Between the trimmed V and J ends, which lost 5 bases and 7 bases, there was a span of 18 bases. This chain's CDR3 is CASSPKSDHREQYF. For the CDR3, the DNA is TGTGCCAGCAGCCCTAAATCCGACCACAGGGAGCAGTACTTC.

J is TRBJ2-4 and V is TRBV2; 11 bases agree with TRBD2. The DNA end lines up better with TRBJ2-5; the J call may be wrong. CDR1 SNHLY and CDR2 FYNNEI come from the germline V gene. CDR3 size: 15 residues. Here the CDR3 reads CASSVTSGKGETQYF. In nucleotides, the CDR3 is TGTGCCAGCAGTGTGACTAGCGGGAAGGGGGAGACCCAGTACTTC.

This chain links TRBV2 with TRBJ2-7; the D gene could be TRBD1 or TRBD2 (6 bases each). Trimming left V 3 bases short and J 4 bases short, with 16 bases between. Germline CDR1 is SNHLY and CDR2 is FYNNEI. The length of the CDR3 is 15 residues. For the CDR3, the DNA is TGTGCCAGCAGTGAGAGGGGGGCAGGAGGATACGAGCAGTACTTC. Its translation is CASSERGAGGYEQYF.

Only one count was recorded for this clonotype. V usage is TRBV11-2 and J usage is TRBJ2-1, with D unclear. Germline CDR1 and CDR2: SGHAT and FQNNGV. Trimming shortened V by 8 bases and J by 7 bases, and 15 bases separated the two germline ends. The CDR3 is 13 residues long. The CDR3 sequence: CASFTSSRNEQFF. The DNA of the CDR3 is TGTGCCAGCTTCACCTCGAGTCGGAATGAGCAGTTCTTC.

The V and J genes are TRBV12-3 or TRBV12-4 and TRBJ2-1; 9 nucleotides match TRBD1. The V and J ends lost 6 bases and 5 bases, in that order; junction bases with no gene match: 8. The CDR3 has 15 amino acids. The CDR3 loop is CASRPAGQGHNEQFF. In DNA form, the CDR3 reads TGTGCCAGCAGACCTGCGGGACAGGGACACAATGAGCAGTTCTTC.

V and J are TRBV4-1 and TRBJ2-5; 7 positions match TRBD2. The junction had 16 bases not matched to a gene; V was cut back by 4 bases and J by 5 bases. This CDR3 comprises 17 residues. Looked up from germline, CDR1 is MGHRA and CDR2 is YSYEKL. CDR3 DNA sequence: TGCGCCAGCAGCCTTAGATGGGGGGGACCACTAGATGAGACCCAGTACTTC. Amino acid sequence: CASSLRWGGPLDETQYF.

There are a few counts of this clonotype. This CDR3 reads CASSFGDSTYEQYF. CDR3 sequence (DNA): TGCGCCAGCAGCTTTGGGGACTCTACCTACGAGCAGTACTTC. V and J are TRBV5-1 and TRBJ2-7; the D gene is possibly TRBD2 (6 bases). Trimming removed 2 bases from V and 2 bases from J, with 11 bases in between. CDR1 SGHRS and CDR2 YFSETQ come from the germline V gene. The CDR3 has 14 residues.

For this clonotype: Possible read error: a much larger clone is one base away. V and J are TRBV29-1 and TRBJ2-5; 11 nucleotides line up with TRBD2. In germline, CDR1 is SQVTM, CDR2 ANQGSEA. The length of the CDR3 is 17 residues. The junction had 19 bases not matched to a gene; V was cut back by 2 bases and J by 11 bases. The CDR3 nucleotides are TGCAGCGTTGAAACCCGGAAGGAACTAGCGGGGGTAGATGAGCAGTACTTC. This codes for CSVETRKELAGVDEQYF.

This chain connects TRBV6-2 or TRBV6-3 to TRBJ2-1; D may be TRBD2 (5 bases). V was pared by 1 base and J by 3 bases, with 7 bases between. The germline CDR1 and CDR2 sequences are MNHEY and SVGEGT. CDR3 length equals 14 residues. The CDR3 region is CASSYYGDYNEQFF. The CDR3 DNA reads TGTGCCAGCAGTTACTACGGGGACTACAATGAGCAGTTCTTC.

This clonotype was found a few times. CDR3 DNA sequence: TGCAGCGTTAACAGGGGAGGGGAAGCTTTCTTT. Its translation: CSVNRGGEAFF. The J gene is TRBJ1-1, the V gene TRBV29-1; 7 bases fit TRBD1. The V and J ends lost 5 bases and 8 bases, in that order; junction bases with no gene match: 5. The CDR3 has 11 residues. Looked up from germline, CDR1 is SQVTM and CDR2 is ANQGSEA.

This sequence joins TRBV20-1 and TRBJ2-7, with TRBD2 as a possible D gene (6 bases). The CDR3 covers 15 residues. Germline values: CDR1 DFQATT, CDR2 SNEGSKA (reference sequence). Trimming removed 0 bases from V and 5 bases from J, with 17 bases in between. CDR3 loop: CSARDPSEPLHEQYF. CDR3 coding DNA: TGCAGTGCTAGAGACCCTAGCGAACCCCTCCACGAGCAGTACTTC.

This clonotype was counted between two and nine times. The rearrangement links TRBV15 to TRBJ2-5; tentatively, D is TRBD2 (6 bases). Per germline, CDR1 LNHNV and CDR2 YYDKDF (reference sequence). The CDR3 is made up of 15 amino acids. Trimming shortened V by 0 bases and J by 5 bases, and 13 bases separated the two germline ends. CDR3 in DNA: TGTGCCACCAGCAGAGATACCGGGGGAGCTGAGACCCAGTACTTC. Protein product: CATSRDTGGAETQYF.

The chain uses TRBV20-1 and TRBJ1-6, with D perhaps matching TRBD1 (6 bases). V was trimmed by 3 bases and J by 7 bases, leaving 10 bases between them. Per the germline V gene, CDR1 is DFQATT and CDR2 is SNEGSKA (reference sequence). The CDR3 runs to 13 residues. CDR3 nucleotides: TGCAGTGCTAGCGCAGGGGTCAATTCACCCCTCCACTTT. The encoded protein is CSASAGVNSPLHF.

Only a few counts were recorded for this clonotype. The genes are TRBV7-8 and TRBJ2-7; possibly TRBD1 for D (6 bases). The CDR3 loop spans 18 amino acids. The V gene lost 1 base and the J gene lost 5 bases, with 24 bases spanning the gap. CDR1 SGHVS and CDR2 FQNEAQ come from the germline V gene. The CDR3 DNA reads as TGTGCCAGCAGCTTAGAAGGCAGGGGATACGATCTTACCCACGAGCAGTACTTC. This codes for CASSLEGRGYDLTHEQYF.